A single sample is the source of the 7 T cell receptor beta chains below, sequenced in a study of T cell responses to AZD1222 COVID-19 vaccine. The protocol was immunoSEQ multiplex PCR, while the TCRdb copy is restricted to in-frame clones and leaves out a portion. Altogether under 140,000 clones are present, about nine tenths being singletons, with the ten largest covering under 10%. The sample consisted of peripheral blood, taken on day 0 of AZD1222 vaccination. The receptors here all came from an adult in good health.

The gene calls are TRBV28 and TRBJ1-2; D is unclear. The length of the CDR3 is 12 residues. Trimming removed 6 bases from V and 8 bases from J, with 13 bases in between. CDR1 and CDR2 (germline): MDHEN, SYDVKM. The CDR3 sequence: CASSLVGWGYTF. DNA for the CDR3: TGTGCCAGCAGCCTAGTGGGGTGGGGCTACACCTTC.

The chain has TRBV3-1 (or the pseudogene TRBV3-2) and TRBJ2-7; 8 bases match TRBD1. This CDR3 region has 14 residues. The trim removed 3 bases at V and 0 bases at J, leaving 1 base unmatched. Germline-derived CDR1 and CDR2 are LGHDT and YNNKEL (reference sequence). The CDR3 nucleotides are TGTGCCAGCAGCCATACAGGGGGCTCCTACGAGCAGTACTTC. Amino acid sequence: CASSHTGGSYEQYF.

This chain links TRBV5-1 with TRBJ2-7; D uncertain. Germline V lookup: CDR1 SGHRS, CDR2 YFSETQ. The CDR3 loop spans 14 amino acids. V lost 1 base, J lost 5 bases, and 13 bases lay in between. The CDR3 here is CASSLTVGMNEQYF. CDR3 bases: TGCGCCAGCAGCTTGACGGTGGGGATGAACGAGCAGTACTTC. The whole variable domain, filled in from reference TRBV5-1 and TRBJ2-7, reads KAGVTQTPRYLIKTRGQQVTLSCSPISGHRSVSWYQQTPGQGLQFLFEYFSETQRNKGNFPGRFSGRQFSNSRSEMNVSTLELGDSALYLCASSLTVGMNEQYFGPGTRLTVT.

The V gene is TRBV12-5, the J gene TRBJ2-3; 8 positions agree with TRBD1. The length of the CDR3 is 11 residues. From germline, CDR1 is LGHNT and CDR2 FRNRAP. With V trimmed by 7 bases and J by 10 bases, 4 bases remained unmatched. The CDR3 sequence: CASAGGTSQYF. CDR3 DNA sequence: TGTGCTAGTGCAGGGGGCACATCGCAGTATTTT. Looking up the rest from reference TRBV12-5 and TRBJ2-3 gives the full variable domain: DARVTQTPRHKVTEMGQEVTMRCQPILGHNTVFWYRQTMMQGLELLAYFRNRAPLDDSGMPKDRFSAEMPDATLATLKIQPSEPRDSAVYFCASAGGTSQYFGPGTRLTVL.

V usage is TRBV27 and J usage is TRBJ1-1, with D unresolved. V dropped 7 bases and J dropped 1 base, with 13 bases sitting between them. Germline CDR1 MNHEY, CDR2 SMNVEV (reference sequence). There are 14 residues in the CDR3. The CDR3 DNA reads TGTGCCAGCACCTCGGGCCCTGCGAACACTGAAGCTTTCTTT. Its protein is CASTSGPANTEAFF.

This clone was seen only a few times. V usage is TRBV5-6 and J usage is TRBJ1-2; 9 bases map to TRBD1. Germline-derived CDR1 and CDR2 are SGHDT and YYEEEE. CDR3 length: 15 amino acids. J was trimmed by 1 base and V by 4 bases; bases with no gene match: 5. CDR3 DNA sequence: TGTGCCAGCAGCCACAGGGGGCTCTATAACTATGGCTACACCTTC. Translating gives CASSHRGLYNYGYTF.

The chain uses TRBV18 and TRBJ1-3; D not resolved. Germline CDR1 KGHSH, CDR2 LQKENI. The ends were cut back, 1 base at V and 0 bases at J, with 4 bases in the middle. The CDR3 runs 14 residues. CDR3 nucleotides: TGTGCCAGCTCACCACAGAGCTCTGGAAACACCATATATTTT. It translates to CASSPQSSGNTIYF. Full variable domain (outside the CDR3, taken from reference TRBV18 and TRBJ1-3): NAGVMQNPRHLVRRRGQEARLRCSPMKGHSHVYWYRQLPEEGLKFMVYLQKENIIDESGMPKERFSAEFPKEGPSILRIQQVVRGDSAAYFCASSPQSSGNTIYFGEGSWLTVV.